The entry below describes one T cell receptor beta chain. Its antigen is undetermined. Germline-derived CDR1 and CDR2 are MNHNY and SVGAGI (reference sequence). The length of the CDR3 is 16 residues. V lost 8 bases and J lost 0, with 14 bases in between. This record belongs to a study of shared clonotypes between healthy human individuals. Regarding the study as a whole: A reduction in generation probabilities was seen for non-shared clonotypes relative to those shared by all four donors.

Authors' methods: In the immunoSEQ data, sequences were junction-only and lacked quality scores, so filtering differed. Libraries were prepared by immunoSEQ multiplex PCR; TCRdb keeps only in-frame clonotypes and omits some of them. That table gives V, J and clone size, and the DNA gave D and trimming. The sample includes about 2 million clones, approximately 95% seen only once; the top ten take more than 0.1%. Donors, without exception, were Caucasian adults residing in Nashville, Tennessee. Investigators divided CD4+ cells into CD45RA+ naive and CD45RA-negative memory subsets. This TCR derives from a young man in good health. The sequencing sample was made of naive CD4+ T cells sorted from blood. Described subset: CD45RA+ positively selected. The V call is TRBV6-6, the J call TRBJ1-6, with D possibly matching TRBD1 (6 bases). The CDR3 loop reads CASFGGGPSYNSPLHF. CDR3 bases: TGTGCCAGCTTTGGAGGGGGTCCCTCCTATAATTCACCCCTCCACTTT.